The table lists the clone carrying this T cell receptor (beta chain) with a few counts. Its cognate antigen is unknown. TCRdb called the 5' RACE reads again in MiXCR, with one record for every CDR3 protein. The sample contains approximately 510,000 distinct CDR3 sequences, roughly a fifth of which appear only once. This sample is part of a study of T cells after yellow fever vaccination. On the study more broadly: In the case of low-cell-number fractions, SMART-Seq v4 Ultra Low Input was used for preparation.

General study points: The booster saw the reappearance of most primary-vaccination clones (roughly 96% CD4, about 88% CD8). CD4 and CD8 compartments shared a small share of clonotypes. Weaker overall was a secondary response that nonetheless peaked faster, on day 5 versus 15.

The starting material was PBMCs, obtained less than 25 days after the first yellow fever vaccination. This TCR was sampled from a man in his late teens or twenties who received the YFV17D yellow fever vaccine.

This CDR3 is CATSRTGGFGDTQYF. The CDR3 DNA reads as TGTGCCACCAGCAGGACAGGGGGCTTCGGGGATACGCAGTATTTT. The chain recombines TRBV15 with TRBJ2-3; 10 bases are a match to TRBD1. The V gene end was trimmed by 3 bases and the J gene end by 6 bases; junction bases not matched to a gene: 6. This CDR3 region has 15 residues. Looked up from germline, CDR1 is LNHNV and CDR2 is YYDKDF (reference sequence).